Below are 15 T cell receptor beta chains sequenced from a single sample in a study of technical replicates of blood from a few donors. TCRdb keeps only in-frame clones here, not all; method: immunoSEQ multiplex PCR. The repertoire holds just over 80,000 clones, with roughly 94% as singletons. The specimen was T cells isolated from PBMCs. Source of these receptors: a human donor in good health.

This chain joins TRBV1 and TRBJ2-2; the D call of TRBD2 is as the table states it, not checked on the DNA. TRBV1 is described as a pseudogene. CDR3 length equals 19 residues. DNA of the CDR3: TGCACCAGCAGCCAAGTTCTCGGGGGAGGGGCCCGCAGCACCGGGGAGCTGTTTTTT. Its protein is CTSSQVLGGGARSTGELFF.

The chain links TRBV9 to TRBJ1-2; unclear D gene. The CDR3 length is 15 residues. Deletions cut 3 bases from V and 3 bases from J, with 15 bases between. Germline V CDR1 and CDR2: SGDLS, YYNGEE. In nucleotides, the CDR3 is TGTGCCAGCAGCGCTACAGCAGGACTGTACTATGGCTACACCTTC. Amino acid sequence: CASSATAGLYYGYTF.

The chain combines TRBV7-8 with TRBJ2-7; 8 nucleotides align to TRBD2. V trimming: 1 base; J trimming: 3 bases; junction bases outside the gene matches: 8. Germline V gene lookup returns CDR1 SGHVS and CDR2 FQNEAQ. The CDR3 has 16 amino acids. CDR3: CASSLDLAGNLYEQYF. CDR3 nucleotide sequence: TGTGCCAGCAGCTTAGATTTAGCGGGGAACCTCTACGAGCAGTACTTC.

The chain is built from TRBV6-1 and TRBJ2-5; weak D call: TRBD1 (6 bases). Germline CDR1 is MNHNS and CDR2 is SASEGT. The CDR3 runs 13 residues. Between the trimmed V and J ends, which lost 6 bases and 3 bases, there was a span of 11 bases. The CDR3 protein is CASRYTGKETQYF. The CDR3 DNA sequence: TGTGCCAGCAGATACACAGGGAAAGAGACCCAGTACTTC.

The chain joins TRBV13 to TRBJ2-1, with 7 bases identical to TRBD1. Germline V CDR1 and CDR2: PRHDT, FYEKMQ (reference sequence). CDR3 length equals 15 residues. Unmatched junction bases numbered 8, after V lost 4 bases and J lost 5 bases. The CDR3, as DNA: TGTGCCAGCAGCTCGTCCGGGACAGAAAACAATGAGCAGTTCTTC. It specifies CASSSSGTENNEQFF.

The CDR3 loop is CASSRGQASGANVLTF. In nucleotides, the CDR3 is TGTGCCAGCAGTCGGGGACAGGCCTCTGGGGCCAACGTCCTGACTTTC. The chain employs TRBV2 and TRBJ2-6; 8 bases agree with TRBD1. This CDR3 region has 16 residues. Germline trimming cut 5 bases from V and 0 bases from J; bases unmatched to any gene: 3. CDR1 SNHLY and CDR2 FYNNEI come from the germline V gene.

The chain couples TRBV19 to TRBJ2-5; the match to TRBD1 covers 7 bases. The length of the CDR3 is 13 residues. J lost 5 bases, V lost 4 bases, and 4 bases had no gene match. CDR1 is LNHDA and CDR2 is SQIVND in the germline V gene (reference sequence). CDR3 loop: CASSTRGKETQYF. CDR3 sequence (DNA): TGTGCCAGTAGTACCAGGGGGAAGGAGACCCAGTACTTC.

V and J are TRBV4-1 and TRBJ2-7, with 7 bases matching TRBD2. Germline CDR1 and CDR2: MGHRA and YSYEKL. The trim removed 4 bases at V and 3 bases at J, leaving 6 bases unmatched. This CDR3 region has 14 residues. The DNA for the CDR3 is TGCGCCAGCAGCCTTGAGGGGAGGGTCTACGAGCAGTACTTC. Translated: CASSLEGRVYEQYF.

The chain has TRBV9 and TRBJ1-5; D might be TRBD1 (6 bases). V lost 3 bases, J lost 0 bases, and 10 bases lay in between. Per germline, CDR1 SGDLS and CDR2 YYNGEE. The CDR3 has 15 amino acids. CDR3 nucleotide sequence: TGTGCCAGCAGCGCCGGACAGTTTAGCAATCAGCCCCAGCATTTT. It codes for CASSAGQFSNQPQHF. The whole variable domain, filled in from reference TRBV9 and TRBJ1-5, reads DSGVTQTPKHLITATGQRVTLRCSPRSGDLSVYWYQQSLDQGLQFLIQYYNGEERAKGNILERFSAQQFPDLHSELNLSSLELGDSALYFCASSAGQFSNQPQHFGDGTRLSIL.

This clone was counted a few times. The gene calls are TRBV10-3 and TRBJ1-2; 7 bases align to TRBD1. V was pared by 0 bases and J by 7 bases, with 17 bases of the junction left unmatched. The CDR3 consists of 18 residues. Germline CDR1 reads ENHRY; CDR2 reads SYGVKD. CDR3 region: CAISESGRAAGGRVGYTF. The DNA of the CDR3 is TGTGCCATCAGTGAGTCGGGTCGGGCGGCAGGGGGAAGAGTTGGCTACACCTTC.

The rearrangement joins TRBV9 to TRBJ2-1, with 10 bases fitting TRBD2. In germline, CDR1 is SGDLS, CDR2 YYNGEE. The CDR3 length is 16 residues. V was clipped by 0 bases and J by 4 bases; unmatched bases: 4. CDR3 bases: TGTGCCAGCAGCGTAGAAGGACTAGCGGAATACAATGAGCAGTTCTTC. This gives the protein CASSVEGLAEYNEQFF.

The genes are TRBV10-3 and TRBJ2-7; 8 nucleotides line up with TRBD1. V gave up 2 bases and J gave up 5 bases; unmatched junction bases: 8. From germline, CDR1 is ENHRY and CDR2 SYGVKD. The CDR3 length is 15 residues. CDR3 amino acids: CAISEDRGLLDEQYF. The CDR3 DNA sequence: TGTGCCATCAGTGAGGACAGGGGCCTATTAGACGAGCAGTACTTC.

A single count supports this clone. This chain connects TRBV11-1 to TRBJ1-2; 10 bases are shared with TRBD1. Germline V CDR1 and CDR2: SGHAT, FQDESV (reference sequence). The CDR3 has 15 amino acids. V lost 5 bases to trimming and J lost 8 bases; unmatched junction nucleotides: 11. The CDR3 region is CASSLLRDRGRGYTF. The CDR3 DNA reads TGTGCCAGCAGCCTGCTCCGGGACAGGGGTAGGGGCTACACCTTC.

The CDR3 region is CASSQTGWDSNQPQHF. The CDR3 DNA reads as TGCGCCAGCAGCCAAACAGGTTGGGATAGCAATCAGCCCCAGCATTTT. The rearrangement links TRBV4-1 to TRBJ1-5, with D possibly TRBD1 on 5 matching bases. Germline loops: CDR1 MGHRA, CDR2 YSYEKL. The CDR3 has 16 amino acids. V was pared by 2 bases and J by 0 bases, with 11 bases between.

The V gene is TRBV6-6, the J gene TRBJ2-7, with TRBD1 matching over 9 bases. With V trimmed by 6 bases and J by 2 bases, 11 bases remained unmatched. The length of the CDR3 is 16 residues. Germline lookup yields CDR1 MNHNY and CDR2 SVGAGI (reference sequence). The CDR3 bases are TGTGCCAGCAGATACACAGGGGGCGCTTGGCCCTACGAGCAGTACTTC. Translated, it gives CASRYTGGAWPYEQYF.